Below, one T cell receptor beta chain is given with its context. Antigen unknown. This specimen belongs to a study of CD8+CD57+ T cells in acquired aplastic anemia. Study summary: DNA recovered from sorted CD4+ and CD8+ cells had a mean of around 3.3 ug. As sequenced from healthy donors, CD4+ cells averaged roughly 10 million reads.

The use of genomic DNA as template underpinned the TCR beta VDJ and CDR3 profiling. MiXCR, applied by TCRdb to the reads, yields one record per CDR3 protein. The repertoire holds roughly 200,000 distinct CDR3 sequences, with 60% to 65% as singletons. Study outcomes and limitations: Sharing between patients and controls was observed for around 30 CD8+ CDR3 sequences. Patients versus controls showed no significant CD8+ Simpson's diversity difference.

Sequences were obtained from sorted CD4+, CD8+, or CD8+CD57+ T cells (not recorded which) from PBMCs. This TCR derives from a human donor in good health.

The CDR3 DNA is TGCAGTGCGCATACAGGGTCTCAGCCCCAGCATTTT. This codes for CSAHTGSQPQHF. This chain uses TRBV20-1 with TRBJ1-5; weak D call: TRBD1 (6 bases). The CDR3 contains 12 residues. Germline CDR1 reads DFQATT; CDR2 reads SNEGSKA (reference sequence). The V gene lost 6 bases and the J gene lost 6 bases, with 12 bases spanning the gap.